One sample yielded the 22 T cell receptor beta chains listed below, sequenced in a study of PD-1 blockade in mismatch repair-deficient tumors. The assay was immunoSEQ multiplex PCR, and TCRdb's table has in-frame clones only and misses some. The data contain 100,000 to 150,000 clones, roughly 90% of them singletons. This sample comprised peripheral blood, obtained roughly 70 weeks after starting pembrolizumab. These TCRs come from an adult with mismatch repair-deficient cancer.

The J gene is TRBJ1-1, the V gene TRBV15; D is perhaps TRBD1 (6 bases). Germline CDR1 and CDR2: LNHNV and YYDKDF (reference sequence). CDR3 size: 15 residues. The V end was cut by 0 bases, the J end by 10 bases, with 18 bases between. CDR3 amino acids: CATSRDGGTSRVAFF. The CDR3 DNA reads as TGTGCCACCAGCAGAGACGGAGGGACAAGCAGGGTAGCTTTCTTT.

The rearrangement uses TRBV28 and TRBJ1-2; no reliable D call. Per the germline V gene, CDR1 is MDHEN and CDR2 is SYDVKM. V was trimmed by 2 bases and J by 1 base, leaving 8 bases between them. This CDR3 has 14 amino acids. The CDR3 reads CASSLDGDNYGYTF. CDR3 coding DNA: TGTGCCAGCAGTTTAGACGGAGATAACTATGGCTACACCTTC.

The gene calls are TRBV4-1 and TRBJ1-5; 7 bases align to TRBD1. Trimming cost V 0 bases and J 7 bases; bases outside gene matches: 9. The CDR3 loop spans 16 amino acids. Germline CDR1 MGHRA, CDR2 YSYEKL. The CDR3 DNA reads as TGCGCCAGCAGCCAAGATTGGCGACAGGGCGGGCAGCCCCAGCATTTT. Translating gives CASSQDWRQGGQPQHF.

This clone was observed a single time. The chain has TRBV12-5 and TRBJ2-3; D gene uncertain. V was clipped by 0 bases and J by 2 bases, with 3 bases between them. Germline V CDR1 and CDR2: LGHNT, FRNRAP. The CDR3 is made up of 13 amino acids. CDR3: CASGLVNTDTQYF. The CDR3 DNA reads TGTGCTAGTGGTTTGGTTAACACAGATACGCAGTATTTT. The full variable domain, with the rest looked up from reference TRBV12-5 and TRBJ2-3, is DARVTQTPRHKVTEMGQEVTMRCQPILGHNTVFWYRQTMMQGLELLAYFRNRAPLDDSGMPKDRFSAEMPDATLATLKIQPSEPRDSAVYFCASGLVNTDTQYFGPGTRLTVL.

The chain uses TRBV28 and TRBJ2-1; D unclear. The CDR3 extends over 15 amino acids. Germline values: CDR1 MDHEN, CDR2 SYDVKM. Between the trimmed V and J ends, which lost 1 base and 6 bases, there was a span of 13 bases. The CDR3 bases are TGTGCCAGCAGTTTATTGGGCAGTCCCTCCAATGAGCAGTTCTTC. Translated, it gives CASSLLGSPSNEQFF.

The chain recombines TRBV18 with TRBJ1-1, with D perhaps matching TRBD1 (6 bases). The V and J ends lost 3 bases and 0 bases respectively, with 20 bases between them. CDR3 length: 18 amino acids. Germline values: CDR1 KGHSH, CDR2 LQKENI. The CDR3 coding sequence is TGTGCCAGCTCACCGGTATCAGTTTCCGGGGGCTTGAACACTGAAGCTTTCTTT. It encodes CASSPVSVSGGLNTEAFF.

The V and J genes are TRBV7-6 and TRBJ2-7, with D unclear. This CDR3 contains 11 residues. With 8 bases removed from V and 6 bases from J, the gap between germline ends came to 11 bases. Germline CDR1 is SGHVS and CDR2 is FNYEAQ. The CDR3 coding sequence is TGTGCCAGCTCGGACGGTAGCGAGCAGTACTTC. Its protein is CASSDGSEQYF.

This chain joins TRBV7-9 and TRBJ2-2; TRBD1 or TRBD2 may be the D gene (5 bases each). The CDR3 totals 14 residues. The germline V gene encodes CDR1 SEHNR and CDR2 FQNEAQ (reference sequence). Trimming pared 5 bases from V and 4 bases from J, leaving 11 bases between. The CDR3 here is CASSQGGGTGELFF. In DNA form, the CDR3 reads TGTGCCAGCAGCCAGGGTGGGGGCACCGGGGAGCTGTTTTTT.

The genes are TRBV25-1 and TRBJ2-1; TRBD2 matches at 9 bases. J was trimmed by 5 bases and V by 2 bases; bases with no gene match: 13. Germline lookup yields CDR1 MGHDK and CDR2 SYGVNS. This CDR3 has 18 amino acids. CDR3 sequence: CASSELIVAGVGNNEQFF. In nucleotides, the CDR3 is TGTGCCAGCAGTGAACTGATCGTAGCGGGAGTGGGGAACAATGAGCAGTTCTTC.

The genes are TRBV27 and TRBJ2-7, with 10 bases aligning to TRBD1. The CDR3 is 14 amino acids. Germline CDR1 MNHEY, CDR2 SMNVEV (reference sequence). V trimming: 4 bases; J trimming: 3 bases; junction bases outside the gene matches: 3. For the CDR3, the DNA is TGTGCCAGCAGTTCGACAGGGGGCCTCTACGAGCAGTACTTC. Protein sequence: CASSSTGGLYEQYF.

This clone was found a few times. The chain couples TRBV27 to TRBJ2-7; D not certain. V was shortened by 2 bases and J by 5 bases, with 10 bases between the two germline ends. The CDR3 extends over 13 amino acids. The V gene's germline CDR1 is MNHEY and CDR2 SMNVEV (reference sequence). DNA of the CDR3: TGTGCCAGCAGTTTACGCGTTCTGAACGAGCAGTACTTC. Translation gives CASSLRVLNEQYF.

This chain uses TRBV11-2 with TRBJ1-1; 7 bases are a match to TRBD1. V dropped 9 bases and J dropped 3; count of bases not matched to a gene: 10. In germline, CDR1 is SGHAT, CDR2 FQNNGV. CDR3 length: 14 amino acids. The CDR3 spells CASNRYRGDTEAFF. CDR3 DNA: TGTGCCAGTAATCGTTACAGGGGTGACACTGAAGCTTTCTTT.

This chain joins TRBV30 and TRBJ2-2; D gene uncertain. The CDR3 runs 11 residues. Trimming took off 5 bases at V and 3 bases at J, with 4 bases between the two ends. Germline V lookup: CDR1 GTSNPN, CDR2 SVGIG (reference sequence). The CDR3 loop reads CAWEDTGELFF. The CDR3 DNA is TGTGCCTGGGAGGACACCGGGGAGCTGTTTTTT. The whole variable domain, remainder taken from reference TRBV30 and TRBJ2-2, is SQTIHQWPATLVQPVGSPLSLECTVEGTSNPNLYWYRQAAGRGLQLLFYSVGIGQISSEVPQNLSASRPQDRQFILSSKKLLLSDSGFYLCAWEDTGELFFGEGSRLTVL.

The chain uses TRBV29-1 and TRBJ2-3; TRBD2 aligns across 15 bases. This CDR3 comprises 16 residues. Germline CDR1 and CDR2: SQVTM and ANQGSEA. Trimming took 5 bases from V and 3 from J; bases not matched to a gene: 6. The CDR3 here is CSVLGTSGRWTDTQYF. The CDR3 DNA reads as TGCAGCGTTCTCGGGACTAGCGGGAGGTGGACAGATACGCAGTATTTT.

V is TRBV28 and J is TRBJ2-7, with 8 bases matching TRBD2. Trimming took 4 bases from V and 1 from J; bases not matched to a gene: 6. CDR1 and CDR2 (germline): MDHEN, SYDVKM. The length of the CDR3 is 15 residues. This CDR3 is CASSSTSAHSYEQYF. CDR3 sequence (DNA): TGTGCCAGCAGTTCGACTAGCGCCCATTCCTACGAGCAGTACTTC.

The chain carries TRBV7-9 and TRBJ2-3; no definite D call. Germline CDR1 and CDR2: SEHNR and FQNEAQ (reference sequence). V was shortened by 2 bases and J by 2 bases, with 2 bases between the two germline ends. The CDR3 is 12 residues long. In DNA form, the CDR3 reads TGTGCCAGCAGCTTATCCACAGATACGCAGTATTTT. Amino acids: CASSLSTDTQYF.

The J gene is TRBJ2-2, the V gene TRBV5-6, with 14 bases identical to TRBD2. V was pared by 1 base and J by 6 bases, with 5 bases of the junction left unmatched. The germline V gene encodes CDR1 SGHDT and CDR2 YYEEEE. CDR3 length equals 17 residues. The CDR3 loop reads CASSLSSTSGRAGELFF. The CDR3 region has the DNA TGTGCCAGCAGCTTGAGTTCGACTAGCGGGAGGGCCGGGGAGCTGTTTTTT.

The rearrangement joins TRBV19 to TRBJ1-5, with 9 positions matching TRBD1. Looked up from germline, CDR1 is LNHDA and CDR2 is SQIVND (reference sequence). V lost 2 bases to trimming and J lost 7 bases; unmatched junction nucleotides: 3. CDR3 size: 14 residues. CDR3 sequence reads: CASSIQDRGQPQHF. DNA of the CDR3: TGTGCCAGTAGTATACAGGACAGGGGCCAGCCCCAGCATTTT.

The J gene is TRBJ2-7, the V gene TRBV6-5; D possibly corresponds to TRBD1 (6 bases). Germline V gene lookup returns CDR1 MNHEY and CDR2 SVGAGI. The V and J ends lost 5 bases and 1 base respectively, with 12 bases between them. The CDR3 contains 14 residues. The CDR3 protein is CASSRQTGSYEQYF. The CDR3 DNA reads as TGTGCCAGCAGTAGACAGACAGGTTCCTACGAGCAGTACTTC.

This clone turned up a few times. J is TRBJ1-5 and V is TRBV5-1; no reliable D call. Germline CDR1 SGHRS, CDR2 YFSETQ. CDR3 length: 14 residues. V lost 0 bases and J lost 2, with 6 bases in between. The CDR3 coding sequence is TGCGCCAGCAGCTTGGGGGATGGCAATCAGCCCCAGCATTTT. Translating gives CASSLGDGNQPQHF.

The rearrangement joins TRBV25-1 to TRBJ1-2, with TRBD1 as a possible D gene (5 bases). The CDR3 runs 16 residues. Germline CDR1 reads MGHDK; CDR2 reads SYGVNS. The germline V and J ends were trimmed by 0 bases and 8 bases, with 19 bases remaining between them. CDR3 bases: TGTGCCAGCAGTGAATATTTAAGGGACGGCCGAGAGGGCTACACCTTC. It is translated as CASSEYLRDGREGYTF.

This sequence joins TRBV6-6 and TRBJ1-5; D is uncertain. The length of the CDR3 is 15 residues. The germline CDR1 and CDR2 sequences are MNHNY and SVGAGI (reference sequence). Trimming removed 2 bases at V and 2 bases at J, with 10 bases between. The CDR3 protein is CASSYTRSGNQPQHF. The CDR3 region has the DNA TGTGCCAGCAGTTACACCCGAAGTGGCAATCAGCCCCAGCATTTT.